This TCR beta chain comes out of a study of blood T cells in healthy people across ages. Sample-barcoded 5' priming and a J-beta primer mix drove a second PCR of 7 to 11 cycles. Each CDR3 protein gets one entry after TCRdb re-called the 5' RACE reads with MiXCR. The table records roughly 800,000 distinct CDR3 sequences, 25% to 30% of them present only once. CDR3 length: 16 residues. V trimming: 4 bases; J trimming: 3 bases; junction bases outside the gene matches: 4. In germline, CDR1 is SGHRS, CDR2 YFSETQ. These data also featured in a second study, about T cells of mothers and their children. That source reports: The sample comes from fewer than ten healthy Caucasian donors: mothers and children. Clones that were microchimeric and persistent were not detected among T cells.

Specimen: blood. The clonotype originates from a boy between 10 and 17 years old in good health. This chain joins TRBV5-1 and TRBJ1-4; TRBD1 aligns across 12 bases. CDR3 coding DNA: TGCGCCAGCAGCCCGGGACAGGGGGCCCCTAATGAAAAACTGTTTTTT. Amino acid sequence: CASSPGQGAPNEKLFF.